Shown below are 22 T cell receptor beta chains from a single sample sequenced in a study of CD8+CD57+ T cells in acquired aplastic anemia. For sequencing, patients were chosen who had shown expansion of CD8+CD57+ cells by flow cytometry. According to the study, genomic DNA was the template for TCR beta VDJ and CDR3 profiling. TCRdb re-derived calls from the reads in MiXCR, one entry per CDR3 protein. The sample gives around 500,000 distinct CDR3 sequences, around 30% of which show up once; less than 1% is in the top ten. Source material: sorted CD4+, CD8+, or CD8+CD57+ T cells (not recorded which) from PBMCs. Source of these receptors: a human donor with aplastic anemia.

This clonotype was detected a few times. The CDR3 DNA is TGTGCCAGCAGCTTATCCCGGACTAGCGGGGACAATGAGCAGTTCTTC. Translating gives CASSLSRTSGDNEQFF. This chain uses TRBV12-3 or TRBV12-4 with TRBJ2-1, with 12 bases aligning to TRBD2. Trimming removed 6 bases from V and 5 bases from J; junction bases left unmatched: 8. CDR3 length: 16 residues.

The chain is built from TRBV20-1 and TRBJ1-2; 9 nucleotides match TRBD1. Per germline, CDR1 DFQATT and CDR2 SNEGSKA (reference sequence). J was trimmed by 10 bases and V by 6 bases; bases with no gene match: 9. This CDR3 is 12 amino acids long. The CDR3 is CSAGGQGSIYTF. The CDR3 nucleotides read TGCAGTGCGGGTGGACAGGGGAGCATCTACACCTTC.

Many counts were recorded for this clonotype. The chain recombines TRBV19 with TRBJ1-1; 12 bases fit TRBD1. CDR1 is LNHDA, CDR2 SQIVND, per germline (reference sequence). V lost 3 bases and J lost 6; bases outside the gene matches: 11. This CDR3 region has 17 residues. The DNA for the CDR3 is TGTGCCAGTAGTATTCGGGGACAGGGGGCAATAGCGGCTGAAGCTTTCTTT. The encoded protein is CASSIRGQGAIAAEAFF.

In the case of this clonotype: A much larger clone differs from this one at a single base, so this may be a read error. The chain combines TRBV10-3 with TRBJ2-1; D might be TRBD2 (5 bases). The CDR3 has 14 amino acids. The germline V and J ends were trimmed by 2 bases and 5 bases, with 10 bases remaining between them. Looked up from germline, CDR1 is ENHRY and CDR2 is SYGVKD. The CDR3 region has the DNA TGTGCCATCAGTGAGGGAGGTGGGCACAATGAGCAGTTCTTC. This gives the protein CAISEGGGHNEQFF.

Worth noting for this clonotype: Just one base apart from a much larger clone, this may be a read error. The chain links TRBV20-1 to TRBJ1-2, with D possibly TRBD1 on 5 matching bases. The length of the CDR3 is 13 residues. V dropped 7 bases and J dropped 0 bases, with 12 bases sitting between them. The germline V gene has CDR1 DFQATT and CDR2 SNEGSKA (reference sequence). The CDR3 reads CSVWGNANYGYTF. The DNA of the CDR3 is TGCAGTGTTTGGGGCAATGCTAACTATGGCTACACCTTC.

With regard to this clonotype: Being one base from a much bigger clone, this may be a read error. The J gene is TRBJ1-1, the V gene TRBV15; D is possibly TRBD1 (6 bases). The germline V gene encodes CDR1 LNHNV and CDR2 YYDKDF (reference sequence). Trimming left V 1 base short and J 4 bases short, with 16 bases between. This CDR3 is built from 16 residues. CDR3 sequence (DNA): TGTGCCACCAGCAGAGCTAGGGGGGGGGGATGCACTGAAGCTTTCTTT. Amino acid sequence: CATSRARGGGCTEAFF.

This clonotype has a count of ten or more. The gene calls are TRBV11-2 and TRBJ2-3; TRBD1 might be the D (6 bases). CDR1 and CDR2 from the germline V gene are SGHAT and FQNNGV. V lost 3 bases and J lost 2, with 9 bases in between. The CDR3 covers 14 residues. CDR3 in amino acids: CASSFRGLTDTQYF. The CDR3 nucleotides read TGTGCCAGCAGCTTCAGGGGCCTCACAGATACGCAGTATTTT.

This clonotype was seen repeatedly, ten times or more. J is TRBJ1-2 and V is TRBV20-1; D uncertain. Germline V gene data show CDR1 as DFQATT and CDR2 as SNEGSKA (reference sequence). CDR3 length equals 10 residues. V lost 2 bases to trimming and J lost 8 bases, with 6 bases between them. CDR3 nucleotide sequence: TGCAGTGCTAGATACGAGGGCTACACCTTC. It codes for CSARYEGYTF.

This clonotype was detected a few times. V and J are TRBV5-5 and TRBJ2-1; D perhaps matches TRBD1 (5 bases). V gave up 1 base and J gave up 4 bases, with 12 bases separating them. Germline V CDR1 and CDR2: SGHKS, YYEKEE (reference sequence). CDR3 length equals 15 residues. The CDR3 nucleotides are TGTGCCAGCAGCTTGCGTTGGCAGGGTTACAATGAGCAGTTCTTC. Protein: CASSLRWQGYNEQFF.

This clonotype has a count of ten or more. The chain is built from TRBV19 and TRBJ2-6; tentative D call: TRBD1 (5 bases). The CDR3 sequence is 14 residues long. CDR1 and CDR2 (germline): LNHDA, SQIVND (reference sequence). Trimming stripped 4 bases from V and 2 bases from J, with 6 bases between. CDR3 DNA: TGTGCCAGTAGTACAGGGACTGGGGCCAACGTCCTGACTTTC. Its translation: CASSTGTGANVLTF.

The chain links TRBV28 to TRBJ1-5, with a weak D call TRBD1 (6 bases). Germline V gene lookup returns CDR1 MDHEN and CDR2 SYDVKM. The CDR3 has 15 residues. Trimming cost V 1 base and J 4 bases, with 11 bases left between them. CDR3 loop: CASSLYSGANQPQHF. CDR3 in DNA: TGTGCCAGCAGTTTATATTCAGGGGCAAATCAGCCCCAGCATTTT.

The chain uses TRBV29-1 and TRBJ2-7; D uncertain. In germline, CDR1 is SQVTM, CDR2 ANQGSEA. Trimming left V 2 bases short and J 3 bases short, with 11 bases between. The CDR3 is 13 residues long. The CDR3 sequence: CSVEIGFNYEQYF. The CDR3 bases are TGCAGCGTTGAAATAGGATTCAACTACGAGCAGTACTTC.

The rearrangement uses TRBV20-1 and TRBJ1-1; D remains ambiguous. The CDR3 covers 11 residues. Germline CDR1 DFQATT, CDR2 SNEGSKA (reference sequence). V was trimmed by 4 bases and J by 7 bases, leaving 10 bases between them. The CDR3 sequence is CSATRAGEAFF. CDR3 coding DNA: TGCAGTGCTACCCGGGCCGGTGAAGCTTTCTTT.

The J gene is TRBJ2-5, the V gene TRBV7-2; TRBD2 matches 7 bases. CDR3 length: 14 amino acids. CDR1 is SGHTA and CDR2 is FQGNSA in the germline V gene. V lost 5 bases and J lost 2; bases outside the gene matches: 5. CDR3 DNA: TGTGCCAGCAGCCCCCAGCGGGGTCAAGAGACCCAGTACTTC. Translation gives CASSPQRGQETQYF.

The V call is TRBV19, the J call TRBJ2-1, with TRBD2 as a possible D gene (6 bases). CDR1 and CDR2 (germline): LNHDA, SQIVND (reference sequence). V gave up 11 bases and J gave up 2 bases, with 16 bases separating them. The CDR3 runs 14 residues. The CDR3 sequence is CAWSVRGTYNEQFF. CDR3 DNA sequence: TGTGCCTGGAGTGTTCGGGGGACCTACAATGAGCAGTTCTTC.

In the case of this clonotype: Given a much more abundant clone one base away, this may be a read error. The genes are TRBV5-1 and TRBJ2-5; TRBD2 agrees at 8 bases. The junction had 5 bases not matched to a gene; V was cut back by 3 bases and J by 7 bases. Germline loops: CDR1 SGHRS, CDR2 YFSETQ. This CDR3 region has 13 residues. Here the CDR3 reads CASSSAGGGTQYF. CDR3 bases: TGCGCCAGCAGCTCGGCGGGGGGAGGGACCCAGTACTTC.

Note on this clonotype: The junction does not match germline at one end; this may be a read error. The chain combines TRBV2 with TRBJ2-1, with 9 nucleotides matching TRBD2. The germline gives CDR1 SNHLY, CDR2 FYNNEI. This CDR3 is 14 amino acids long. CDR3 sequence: CASTRGGGAFERFF. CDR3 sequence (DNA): TGTGCCAGCACTAGGGGCGGGGGGGCTTTTGAGCGGTTCTTC.

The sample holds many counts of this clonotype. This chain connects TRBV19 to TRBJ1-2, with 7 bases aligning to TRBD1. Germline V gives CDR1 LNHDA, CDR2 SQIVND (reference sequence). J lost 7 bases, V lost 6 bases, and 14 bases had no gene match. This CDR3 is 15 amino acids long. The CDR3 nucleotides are TGTGCCAGTAGAATGCCGGGACAGAAGATGGGTGGCTACACCTTC. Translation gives CASRMPGQKMGGYTF.

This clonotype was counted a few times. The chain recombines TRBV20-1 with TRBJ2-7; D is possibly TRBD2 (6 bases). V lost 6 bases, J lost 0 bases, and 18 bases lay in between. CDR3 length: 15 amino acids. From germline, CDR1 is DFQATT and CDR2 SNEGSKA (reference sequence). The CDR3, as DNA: TGCAGTGCGGAAAAAGGTCGGGGGAGCTCCTACGAGCAGTACTTC. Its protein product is CSAEKGRGSSYEQYF.

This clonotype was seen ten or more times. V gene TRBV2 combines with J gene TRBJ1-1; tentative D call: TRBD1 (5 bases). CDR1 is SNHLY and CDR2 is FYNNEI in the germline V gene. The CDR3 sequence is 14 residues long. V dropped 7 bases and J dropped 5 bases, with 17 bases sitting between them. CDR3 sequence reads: CASTSVGAKTEAFF. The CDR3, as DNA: TGTGCCAGCACCTCCGTAGGGGCAAAAACTGAAGCTTTCTTT.

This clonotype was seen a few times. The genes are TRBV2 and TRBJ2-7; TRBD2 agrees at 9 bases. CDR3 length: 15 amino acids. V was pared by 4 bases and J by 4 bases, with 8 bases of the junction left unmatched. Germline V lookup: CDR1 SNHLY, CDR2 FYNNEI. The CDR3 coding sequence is TGTGCCAGCAGTGCCCCAGCGGGAGGAGGTTACGAGCAGTACTTC. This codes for CASSAPAGGGYEQYF.

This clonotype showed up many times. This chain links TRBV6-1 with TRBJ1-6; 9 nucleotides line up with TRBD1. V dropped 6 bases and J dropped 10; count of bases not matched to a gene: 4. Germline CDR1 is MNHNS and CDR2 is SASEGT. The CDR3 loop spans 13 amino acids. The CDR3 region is CASSRDRDSPLHF. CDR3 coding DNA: TGTGCCAGCAGCCGGGACAGGGACTCACCCCTCCACTTT.